This note documents a single TCR beta chain sequence. The antigen is unknown. The CDR3 length is 13 residues. Germline V gene data show CDR1 as SQVTM and CDR2 as ANQGSEA. V was trimmed by 3 bases and J by 2 bases, leaving 10 bases between them. This sample is drawn from a study of brain metastases from non-small cell lung cancer. Study conclusions and caveats: TCR repertoires overlapped largely between brain metastases and matched primaries. Brain metastases had lower T-cell infiltration than primary tumors.

The assay was immunoSEQ multiplex PCR, and TCRdb's table has in-frame clones only and misses some. Of 1,300 or so clones in the sample, around three quarters were seen once. The clonotype comes from a donor older than 35 with non-small cell lung cancer. Specimen: tissue from a brain metastasis. The chain joins TRBV29-1 to TRBJ1-2; a weak D match, TRBD1 (5 bases). The CDR3 loop is CSVDQGLNYGYTF. In DNA form, the CDR3 reads TGCAGCGTTGATCAGGGACTCAACTATGGCTACACCTTC.